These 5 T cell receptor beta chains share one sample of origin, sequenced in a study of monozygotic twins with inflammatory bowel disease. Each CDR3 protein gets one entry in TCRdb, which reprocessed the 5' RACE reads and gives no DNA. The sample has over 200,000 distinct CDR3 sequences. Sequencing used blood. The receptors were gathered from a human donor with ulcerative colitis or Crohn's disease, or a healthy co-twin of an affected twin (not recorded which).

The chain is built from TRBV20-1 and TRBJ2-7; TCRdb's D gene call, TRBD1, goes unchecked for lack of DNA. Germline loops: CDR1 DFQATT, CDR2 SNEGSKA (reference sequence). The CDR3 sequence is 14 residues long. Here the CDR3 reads CSAIGTLGSYEQYF.

The CDR3: CATSRDNRGGFVRKTQYF. The rearrangement uses TRBV15 and TRBJ2-5; TCRdb names TRBD1, which stays unverified in the absence of DNA. The germline gives CDR1 LNHNV, CDR2 YYDKDF (reference sequence). The CDR3 length is 18 residues. The variable domain in full, completed from reference TRBV15 and TRBJ2-5, reads DAMVIQNPRYQVTQFGKPVTLSCSQTLNHNVMYWYQQKSSQAPKLLFHYYDKDFNNEADTPDNFQSRRPNTSFCFLDIRSPGLGDTAMYLCATSRDNRGGFVRKTQYFGPGTRLLVL.

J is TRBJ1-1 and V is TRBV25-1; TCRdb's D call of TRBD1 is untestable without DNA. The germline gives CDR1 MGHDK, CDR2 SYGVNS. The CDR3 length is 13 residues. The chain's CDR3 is CASRRGLGTEAFF.

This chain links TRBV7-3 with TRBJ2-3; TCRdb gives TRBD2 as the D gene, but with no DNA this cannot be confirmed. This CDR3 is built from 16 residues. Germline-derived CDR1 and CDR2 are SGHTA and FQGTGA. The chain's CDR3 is CASSLLGGVGTDTQYF.

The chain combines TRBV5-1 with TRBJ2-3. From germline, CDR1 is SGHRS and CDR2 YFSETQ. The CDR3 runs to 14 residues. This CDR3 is CASSLGLGTDTQYF.